The sequence of this T cell receptor beta chain was determined in a study of a mutant IDH1 vaccine in newly diagnosed glioma. Overall study: Eight vaccinations were given in weeks 1, 3, 5, 7, 11, 15, 19 and 23. Treated patients showed a male proportion of about 62%, a female proportion of roughly 40%, and a mean age of 40.4 years. Patients' prior therapy spanned radiotherapy, temozolomide, or both; most underwent both.

This sample's time point: week 11, during vaccination. Mutant IDH1 20-mer peptide, at 300 ug, made up each vaccine dose, with topical imiquimod. Diagnosis in the donors showed new WHO grade 3 or 4 astrocytomas that were IDH1-mutant and ATRX-lost. Regarding this clone: The antigen remains undetermined.

The protocol was immunoSEQ multiplex PCR, while the TCRdb copy is restricted to in-frame clones and leaves out a portion. The sample has fewer than 65,000 clones, 75% to 90% seen once. The clonotype originates from a man in his fifties or sixties with glioma. The sample here was PBMCs, taken from a glioma patient whose treatment included an IDH1 peptide vaccine.

CDR3 bases: TGCAGCGTCGCGACTAGCGGGGTTGCAGGGGGTGAGCAGTTCTTC. Its protein is CSVATSGVAGGEQFF. The chain is built from TRBV29-1 and TRBJ2-1; 11 bases map to TRBD2. Germline CDR1 and CDR2: SQVTM and ANQGSEA. The CDR3 has 15 residues. The V segment lost 6 bases and the J segment 9 bases; nucleotides outside the gene matches: 13.